A selection of T cell receptor beta chains follows, all from one sample in a study of identical twins. MiXCR was run by TCRdb on the 5' RACE reads, yielding one entry per CDR3 protein. This table holds about 190,000 distinct CDR3 sequences, approximately 15% found once. In addition, the sample was reused for a study of T cells expressing NK-cell markers.

Input material: CD8+ T cells sorted from blood. The receptors shown here come from a woman under 30 in good health. Each CDR3 is given with its conserved first and last residue. Fields, in order: J gene, clone size, D gene, V gene, CDR3 protein, CDR3 DNA. The D gene is left open where the match is weak. Some rows mark clone size as missing; the rest say once, few, many or name a class of expanded clone.

TRBJ1-6 . . TRBV12-5 CASGLGQVYNSPLHF TGTGCTAGTGGTTTGGGACAAGTCTATAATTCACCCCTCCACTTT
TRBJ2-1 . . TRBV29-1 CSVEVQDPILRGIGREQFF TGCAGCGTTGAAGTACAGGACCCTATTTTACGTGGGATCGGACGTGAGCAGTTCTTC
TRBJ2-7 . TRBD2 TRBV9 CASSVGEGIYEQYF TGTGCCAGCAGCGTAGGGGAGGGGATCTACGAGCAGTACTTC
TRBJ2-1 . . TRBV20-1 CSARDSGRSLYNEQFF TGCAGTGCTAGAGATTCTGGGAGGTCCCTATACAATGAGCAGTTCTTC
TRBJ2-1 many TRBD2 TRBV12-3/TRBV12-4 CASSLGLASYNEQFF TGTGCCAGCAGCCTGGGACTAGCGTCCTACAATGAGCAGTTCTTC
TRBJ2-3 . TRBD2 TRBV7-3 CASSLTGGGRDTQYF TGTGCCAGCAGCTTAACAGGCGGGGGGAGAGATACGCAGTATTTT
TRBJ2-1 . . TRBV3-2 CATCTDWTSGYYNEQFF TGTGCCACCTGCACGGACTGGACTAGCGGATACTACAATGAGCAGTTCTTC
TRBJ2-5 few TRBD2 TRBV27 CASNPIAGQETQYF TGTGCCAGCAATCCTATAGCGGGCCAAGAGACCCAGTACTTC
TRBJ1-1 few . TRBV29-1 CSARGSTEAFF TGCAGCGCCCGGGGGTCCACTGAAGCTTTCTTT
TRBJ2-7 . . TRBV15 CATSRENEASYEQYF TGTGCCACCAGCAGAGAGAATGAGGCGTCCTACGAGCAGTACTTC